These 3 T cell receptor beta chains were sequenced from one sample in a study of T cell repertoires in cytomegalovirus infection. From the reads, TCRdb called clonotypes with MiXCR, one entry per CDR3 protein. The data hold 250,000 to 300,000 distinct CDR3 sequences, with roughly 10% observed a single time. The specimen was PBMCs. These receptors were taken from a human donor in good health (CMV status not recorded). Some clones in this sample may be carry-over from other donors' samples.

At least ten counts were recorded for this clonotype. The gene calls are TRBV7-2 and TRBJ1-5, with D perhaps matching TRBD1 (5 bases). With 1 base removed from V and 7 bases from J, the gap between germline ends came to 11 bases. Germline assignment: CDR1 SGHTA and CDR2 FQGNSA. The CDR3 is 14 amino acids. The CDR3 sequence is CASSLGRAPQPQHF. The CDR3 nucleotides are TGTGCCAGCAGCTTAGGCAGGGCCCCCCAGCCCCAGCATTTT.

There are many counts of this clonotype. This chain links TRBV7-2 with TRBJ2-7; 7 nucleotides agree with TRBD1. From germline, CDR1 is SGHTA and CDR2 FQGNSA. The CDR3 loop spans 15 amino acids. V gave up 3 bases and J gave up 1 base; unmatched junction bases: 6. The CDR3 region is CASSFSGTASYEQYF. DNA for the CDR3: TGTGCCAGCAGCTTTTCCGGGACAGCTTCCTACGAGCAGTACTTC.

This clonotype was counted many times. The chain couples TRBV7-9 to TRBJ2-6, with D unclear. With 10 bases removed from V and 4 bases from J, the gap between germline ends came to 17 bases. Germline-derived CDR1 and CDR2 are SEHNR and FQNEAQ (reference sequence). The CDR3 consists of 15 residues. CDR3 residues: CATSGSGGGANVLTF. The CDR3 nucleotides are TGTGCCACCTCAGGATCGGGCGGAGGGGCCAACGTCCTGACTTTC.